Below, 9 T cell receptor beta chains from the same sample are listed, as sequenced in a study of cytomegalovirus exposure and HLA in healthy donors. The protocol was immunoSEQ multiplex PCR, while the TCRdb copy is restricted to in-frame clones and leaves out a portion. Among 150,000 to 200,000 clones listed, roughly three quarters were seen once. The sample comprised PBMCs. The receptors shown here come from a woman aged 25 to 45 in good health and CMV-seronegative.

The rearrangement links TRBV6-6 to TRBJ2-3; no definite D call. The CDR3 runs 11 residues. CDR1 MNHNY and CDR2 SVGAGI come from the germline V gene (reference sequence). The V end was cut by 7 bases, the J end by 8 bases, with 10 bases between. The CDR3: CASTQSVTQYF. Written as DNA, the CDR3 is TGTGCCAGCACTCAATCGGTTACGCAGTATTTT.

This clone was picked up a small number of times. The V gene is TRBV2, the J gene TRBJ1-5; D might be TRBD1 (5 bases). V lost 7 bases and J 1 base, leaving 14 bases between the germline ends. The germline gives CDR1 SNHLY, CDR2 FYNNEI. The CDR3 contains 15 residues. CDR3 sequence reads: CASKTREASNQPQHF. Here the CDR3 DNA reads TGTGCCAGCAAGACCAGGGAGGCGAGCAATCAGCCCCAGCATTTT. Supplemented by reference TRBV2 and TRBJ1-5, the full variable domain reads EPEVTQTPSHQVTQMGQEVILRCVPISNHLYFYWYRQILGQKVEFLVSFYNNEISEKSEIFDDQFSVERPDGSNFTLKIRSTKLEDSAMYFCASKTREASNQPQHFGDGTRLSIL.

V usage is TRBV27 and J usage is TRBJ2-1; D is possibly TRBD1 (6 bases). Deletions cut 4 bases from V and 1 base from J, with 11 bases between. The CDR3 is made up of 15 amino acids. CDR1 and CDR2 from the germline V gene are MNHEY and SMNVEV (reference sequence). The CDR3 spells CASSSGDGSYNEQFF. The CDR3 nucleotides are TGTGCCAGCAGTTCAGGGGACGGTTCCTACAATGAGCAGTTCTTC.

CDR3 DNA sequence: TGTGCCACCAGCAGAGGGGGGCCTGGAAACACCATATATTTT. This translates into CATSRGGPGNTIYF. The chain employs TRBV15 and TRBJ1-3; weak D call: TRBD1 (6 bases). Between the trimmed V and J ends, which lost 1 base and 2 bases, there was a span of 6 bases. The CDR3 is 14 residues long. CDR1 is LNHNV, CDR2 YYDKDF, per germline (reference sequence).

DNA of the CDR3: TGCGCCAGCAGCCAAGGGTCAGGGCCTAACTATGGCTACACCTTC. Encoded protein: CASSQGSGPNYGYTF. The chain links TRBV4-1 to TRBJ1-2; possible D gene TRBD1, 5 bases. The CDR3 runs 15 residues. The V end was cut by 1 base, the J end by 0 bases, with 9 bases between. Germline loops: CDR1 MGHRA, CDR2 YSYEKL.

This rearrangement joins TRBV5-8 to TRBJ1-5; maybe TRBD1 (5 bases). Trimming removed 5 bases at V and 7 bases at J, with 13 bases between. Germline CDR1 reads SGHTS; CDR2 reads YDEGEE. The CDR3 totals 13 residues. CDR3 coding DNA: TGTGCCAGCAGGTCTCGACAGAGCCAGCCCCAGCATTTT. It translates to CASRSRQSQPQHF.

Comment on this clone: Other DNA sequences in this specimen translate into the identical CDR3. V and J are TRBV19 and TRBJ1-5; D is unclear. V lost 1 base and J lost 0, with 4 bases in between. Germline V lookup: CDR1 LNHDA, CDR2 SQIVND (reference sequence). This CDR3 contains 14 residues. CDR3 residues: CASSIAGSNQPQHF. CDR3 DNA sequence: TGTGCCAGTAGTATAGCGGGTAGCAATCAGCCCCAGCATTTT.

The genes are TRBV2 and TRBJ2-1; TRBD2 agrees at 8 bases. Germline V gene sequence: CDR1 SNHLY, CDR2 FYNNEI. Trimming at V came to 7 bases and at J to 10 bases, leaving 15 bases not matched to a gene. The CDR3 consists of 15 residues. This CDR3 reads CASKVGTRVRPEQFF. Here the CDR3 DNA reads TGTGCCAGCAAAGTAGGGACTAGAGTTCGCCCCGAGCAGTTCTTC.

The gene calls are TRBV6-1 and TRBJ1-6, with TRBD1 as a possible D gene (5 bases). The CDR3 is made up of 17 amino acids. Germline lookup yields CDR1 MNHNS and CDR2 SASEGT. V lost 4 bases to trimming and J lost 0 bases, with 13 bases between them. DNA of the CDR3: TGTGCCAGCAGTGCAGGGCTCAGCAGCTCCTATAATTCACCCCTCCACTTT. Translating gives CASSAGLSSSYNSPLHF.